The 20 T cell receptor beta chains below come from one sample, sequenced in a study of T cell repertoires in cytomegalovirus infection. TCRdb reanalysed the reads using MiXCR and keeps one entry per CDR3 protein. Here the sample spans about 360,000 distinct CDR3 sequences, around 18% being singletons. The sequencing input was PBMCs. All receptors derive from a human donor in good health (CMV status not recorded). Some clones in this sample may be carry-over from other donors' samples.

Ten or more counts support this clonotype. The chain recombines TRBV7-2 with TRBJ2-3; TRBD2 matches at 11 bases. Losses at the gene ends were 4 bases for V and 3 bases for J; bases not matched to a gene: 9. Looked up from germline, CDR1 is SGHTA and CDR2 is FQGNSA. This CDR3 has 17 residues. Here the CDR3 reads CASSSTLAGAITDTQYF. CDR3 nucleotides: TGTGCCAGCAGCTCTACACTAGCGGGGGCCATAACAGATACGCAGTATTTT.

The CDR3 is CASSPPTSDIQYF. CDR3 coding DNA: TGTGCCAGCAGCCCCCCCACTTCGGACATTCAGTACTTC. The V and J genes are TRBV7-6 and TRBJ2-4; no clear D gene. Germline CDR1 reads SGHVS; CDR2 reads FNYEAQ. V was clipped by 5 bases and J by 8 bases, with 13 bases between them. The CDR3 runs to 13 residues.

The V gene is TRBV29-1, the J gene TRBJ2-7; TRBD2 agrees at 9 bases. V lost 4 bases to trimming and J lost 3 bases; unmatched junction nucleotides: 10. The germline V gene has CDR1 SQVTM and CDR2 ANQGSEA. The CDR3 has 15 residues. CDR3 amino acids: CSVVDLAGIVYEQYF. DNA for the CDR3: TGCAGCGTTGTTGACCTAGCGGGGATTGTCTACGAGCAGTACTTC.

This sequence joins TRBV6-2 or TRBV6-3 and TRBJ2-3; D not resolved. Deletions cut 8 bases from V and 8 bases from J, with 17 bases between. This CDR3 region has 13 residues. CDR1 is MNHEY, CDR2 SVGEGT, per germline. CDR3 sequence reads: CASGYLSLGTQYF. CDR3 nucleotides: TGTGCCAGCGGCTACCTAAGTTTGGGTACGCAGTATTTT.

This clonotype was counted many times. The rearrangement joins TRBV5-4 to TRBJ2-7; 7 bases agree with TRBD1. Germline loops: CDR1 SGHNT, CDR2 YYREEE (reference sequence). The CDR3 spans 14 residues. J gave up 5 bases and V 0 bases, and 5 bases lay outside the gene matches. The CDR3 region is CASSLGRGSHEQYF. The CDR3 DNA follows: TGTGCCAGCAGCTTGGGCAGGGGGTCGCACGAGCAGTACTTC.

The sample holds a few counts of this clonotype. This chain uses TRBV7-2 with TRBJ2-1; 10 bases line up with TRBD2. V was pared by 2 bases and J by 8 bases, with 6 bases of the junction left unmatched. Germline V lookup: CDR1 SGHTA, CDR2 FQGNSA. The CDR3 totals 15 residues. Here the CDR3 reads CASSLLAGGFDEQFF. CDR3 in DNA: TGTGCCAGCAGCTTATTAGCGGGGGGATTCGATGAGCAGTTCTTC. Supplemented by reference TRBV7-2 and TRBJ2-1, the full variable domain reads GAGVSQSPSNKVTEKGKDVELRCDPISGHTALYWYRQSLGQGLEFLIYFQGNSAPDKSGLPSDRFSAERTGGSVSTLTIQRTQQEDSAVYLCASSLLAGGFDEQFFGPGTRLTVL.

Only a few counts were recorded for this clonotype. The CDR3 DNA sequence: TGTGCCAGCAGCTTAAACAGGGGGCCAAAAGGCTACACCTTC. This codes for CASSLNRGPKGYTF. The chain is built from TRBV7-2 and TRBJ1-2; 9 positions agree with TRBD1. The ends lost 2 bases at V and 8 bases at J; junction bases unmatched: 6. Germline loops: CDR1 SGHTA, CDR2 FQGNSA. The CDR3 consists of 14 residues.

This clonotype came up many times. V usage is TRBV7-7 and J usage is TRBJ2-7; TRBD1 agrees at 11 bases. The CDR3 totals 18 residues. The germline CDR1 and CDR2 sequences are SSHAT and FNYEAQ (reference sequence). Trimming at V came to 1 base and at J to 4 bases, leaving 12 bases not matched to a gene. DNA for the CDR3: TGTGCCAGCAGCTTAGGGGATGGCGGGACAGGGGGAAAATACGAGCAGTACTTC. This codes for CASSLGDGGTGGKYEQYF.

This clonotype occurred many times. V gene TRBV20-1 combines with J gene TRBJ2-3; D perhaps matches TRBD2 (6 bases). Germline-derived CDR1 and CDR2 are DFQATT and SNEGSKA (reference sequence). V lost 5 bases and J lost 4, with 10 bases in between. The CDR3 spans 12 residues. This CDR3 is CSAGGTADTQYF. The CDR3 DNA sequence: TGCAGTGCTGGGGGGACGGCAGATACGCAGTATTTT.

V gene TRBV7-7 combines with J gene TRBJ2-2, with TRBD2 as a possible D gene (6 bases). The germline gives CDR1 SSHAT, CDR2 FNYEAQ (reference sequence). This CDR3 is 16 amino acids long. The V end lost 0 bases, the J end lost 8 bases, and 16 bases lay between the germline ends. The CDR3 DNA sequence: TGTGCCAGCAGCTTAGCTGCGGGGTCCCCTTCGGGGGAGCTGTTTTTT. It translates to CASSLAAGSPSGELFF. Full variable domain (remainder filled in from reference TRBV7-7 and TRBJ2-2): GAGVSQSPRYKVTKRGQDVTLRCDPISSHATLYWYQQALGQGPEFLTYFNYEAQPDKSGLPSDRFSAERPEGSISTLTIQRTEQRDSAMYRCASSLAAGSPSGELFFGEGSRLTVL.

This clonotype has a handful of counts. The genes are TRBV6-2 or TRBV6-3 and TRBJ1-5, with D possibly matching TRBD1 (5 bases). V was shortened by 5 bases and J by 6 bases, with 14 bases between the two germline ends. CDR1 and CDR2 (germline): MNHEY, SVGEGT. The CDR3 spans 14 residues. DNA of the CDR3: TGTGCCAGCAGTCCCTCGACAGTAAGTCAGCCCCAGCATTTT. It translates to CASSPSTVSQPQHF.

A remark on this clonotype: Since a much larger clone is just one base distant, this may be a read error. Here the CDR3 omits its conserved ending phenylalanine or tryptophan, so a read error is the likely source. V is TRBV7-2 and J is TRBJ2-1; possible D gene TRBD2, 5 bases. The V gene's germline CDR1 is SGHTA and CDR2 FQGNSA. V lost 5 bases to trimming and J lost 7 bases, with 12 bases between them. This CDR3 has 13 residues. CDR3 sequence (DNA): TGTGCCAGCAGCCGCCAACTAGTAAATGAGCAGTTCTTA. Translation: CASSRQLVNEQFL.

This clonotype was detected only a few times. V gene TRBV19 combines with J gene TRBJ2-7; D is possibly TRBD2 (6 bases). The CDR3 covers 15 residues. CDR1 and CDR2 from the germline V gene are LNHDA and SQIVND (reference sequence). Trimming pared 1 base from V and 4 bases from J, leaving 14 bases between. This CDR3 is CASSIAGGETYEQYF. In DNA form, the CDR3 reads TGTGCCAGTAGTATAGCCGGCGGGGAGACATACGAGCAGTACTTC.

This rearrangement joins TRBV12-3 or TRBV12-4 to TRBJ2-1; 8 bases line up with TRBD2. Trimming took 5 bases from V and 2 from J; bases not matched to a gene: 5. The CDR3 consists of 15 residues. CDR3 region: CASSPNSGTYNEQFF. The CDR3 coding sequence is TGTGCCAGCAGTCCAAATAGCGGGACCTACAATGAGCAGTTCTTC.

The rearrangement uses TRBV2 and TRBJ2-3; 9 nucleotides line up with TRBD2. There are 16 residues in the CDR3. Trimming took 6 bases from V and 2 from J; bases not matched to a gene: 9. Germline lookup yields CDR1 SNHLY and CDR2 FYNNEI. The CDR3 bases are TGTGCCAGCAGGGTCCGGACTAGCGCCATCACAGATACGCAGTATTTT. Translating gives CASRVRTSAITDTQYF.

This clonotype has more than one count but fewer than ten. This rearrangement joins TRBV19 to TRBJ1-1; D is unresolved. The length of the CDR3 is 13 residues. Germline lookup yields CDR1 LNHDA and CDR2 SQIVND (reference sequence). V lost 4 bases and J 4 bases, leaving 10 bases between the germline ends. For the CDR3, the DNA is TGTGCCAGTAGTACTAATATCGGCACTGAAGCTTTCTTT. Its protein is CASSTNIGTEAFF.

For this clonotype: Given a much more abundant clone one base away, this may be a read error. The V call is TRBV20-1, the J call TRBJ2-2, with TRBD1 identical over 7 bases. CDR1 and CDR2 (germline): DFQATT, SNEGSKA (reference sequence). The CDR3 covers 14 residues. The CDR3 bases are TGCAGTGCTAAACGGGGACAGAACACCGGGGAGCTGTGTTTT. Protein sequence: CSAKRGQNTGELCF.

This clonotype appeared many times. CDR3 nucleotide sequence: TGTGCCAGCAGTCGACAGGTTCTAGGCAATCAGCCCCAGCATTTT. Its translation is CASSRQVLGNQPQHF. The chain uses TRBV6-1 and TRBJ1-5, with D maybe TRBD1 (6 bases). Looked up from germline, CDR1 is MNHNS and CDR2 is SASEGT. This CDR3 spans 15 amino acids. V lost 5 bases and J 2 bases, leaving 13 bases between the germline ends.

This clonotype was counted only a few times. The gene calls are TRBV19 and TRBJ1-4, with D possibly matching TRBD1 (5 bases). Trimming stripped 6 bases from V and 10 bases from J, with 12 bases between. This CDR3 is built from 12 residues. Germline V CDR1 and CDR2: LNHDA, SQIVND (reference sequence). In nucleotides, the CDR3 is TGTGCCAGTAGCAGGGAAGGTACAAAACTGTTTTTT. Translating it yields CASSREGTKLFF.

This clonotype was detected ten times or more. The V and J genes are TRBV7-2 and TRBJ2-1, with TRBD2 matching 8 bases. The junction had 6 bases not matched to a gene; V was cut back by 5 bases and J by 6 bases. This CDR3 is built from 14 residues. Per germline, CDR1 SGHTA and CDR2 FQGNSA. CDR3 protein: CASSPREGGNEQFF. In nucleotides, the CDR3 is TGTGCCAGCAGCCCCCGGGAGGGGGGCAATGAGCAGTTCTTC.